The 21 T cell receptor beta chains listed next were all sequenced from one sample in a study of regulatory T cells in long-lasting Graves disease. Sample time point: persistent/refractory GD, antithyroid drugs over 5 years with positive TRAb. PBMC-extracted RNA yielded the TCR library. Assembly of TCR beta libraries relied on iRepertoire HTBI primers together with Arm-PCR of CDR3 regions. Using its own MiXCR run on the multiplex PCR reads, TCRdb lists one record per CDR3 protein. The sample lists roughly 450,000 distinct CDR3 sequences, 23% occurring once. The material sequenced was peripheral blood mononuclear cells (PBMCs), taken when the disease was refractory, from a patient treated with antithyroid drugs. These receptors all come from a female donor with Graves disease.

In this sample, this clonotype turned up many times. J is TRBJ1-2 and V is TRBV28; D might be TRBD1 (5 bases). There are 13 residues in the CDR3. The germline gives CDR1 MDHEN, CDR2 SYDVKM. V lost 6 bases and J lost 4, with 12 bases in between. The CDR3 sequence is CASRSGGGYGYTF. The CDR3 region has the DNA TGTGCCAGCAGATCCGGGGGAGGCTATGGCTACACCTTC.

The V call is TRBV7-2, the J call TRBJ1-1; D uncertain. From germline, CDR1 is SGHTA and CDR2 FQGNSA. Trimming shortened V by 8 bases and J by 3 bases, and 13 bases separated the two germline ends. The CDR3 runs to 13 residues. As DNA, the CDR3 is TGTGCCAGCCAGCGGGGTGGGGACACTGAAGCTTTCTTT. Amino acids: CASQRGGDTEAFF.

V and J are TRBV2 and TRBJ2-2; 8 positions agree with TRBD2. Trimming at V came to 4 bases and at J to 4 bases, leaving 5 bases not matched to a gene. The CDR3 loop spans 15 amino acids. CDR1 SNHLY and CDR2 FYNNEI come from the germline V gene. The CDR3: CASSAGRGGTGELFF. CDR3 coding DNA: TGTGCCAGCAGTGCCGGGAGGGGGGGCACCGGGGAGCTGTTTTTT. The complete variable domain, with remaining parts taken from reference TRBV2 and TRBJ2-2, reads EPEVTQTPSHQVTQMGQEVILRCVPISNHLYFYWYRQILGQKVEFLVSFYNNEISEKSEIFDDQFSVERPDGSNFTLKIRSTKLEDSAMYFCASSAGRGGTGELFFGEGSRLTVL.

The chain recombines TRBV7-9 with TRBJ2-3; 9 positions match TRBD2. The CDR3 extends over 18 amino acids. Germline CDR1 reads SEHNR; CDR2 reads FQNEAQ (reference sequence). After removal of 4 bases from V and 0 bases from J, the junction contained 11 bases not matched to a gene. This CDR3 is CASSSTKTSGESTDTQYF. CDR3 nucleotides: TGTGCCAGCAGCTCGACCAAGACTAGCGGAGAGAGCACAGATACGCAGTATTTT.

This clonotype has only a few counts. The gene calls are TRBV5-1 and TRBJ2-7, with TRBD2 matching 13 bases. The V gene end was trimmed by 4 bases and the J gene end by 11 bases; junction bases not matched to a gene: 12. This CDR3 spans 15 amino acids. Germline assignment: CDR1 SGHRS and CDR2 YFSETQ. In DNA form, the CDR3 reads TGCGCCAGCAGCCGTGCCGGGACTAGCGGGACCTTGGAGTACTTC. Protein product: CASSRAGTSGTLEYF.

This clonotype was recorded many times. The chain recombines TRBV6-2 or TRBV6-3 with TRBJ1-2; D not resolved. The CDR3 spans 14 residues. V was shortened by 4 bases and J by 4 bases, with 13 bases between the two germline ends. The germline V gene has CDR1 MNHEY and CDR2 SVGEGT. The CDR3, as DNA: TGTGCCAGCAGTTTGTCCGACGGGCCCTATGGCTACACCTTC. Protein sequence: CASSLSDGPYGYTF.

This clonotype was picked up many times. The V and J genes are TRBV20-1 and TRBJ1-1; D is perhaps TRBD1 (5 bases). V was shortened by 3 bases and J by 0 bases, with 8 bases between the two germline ends. Germline lookup yields CDR1 DFQATT and CDR2 SNEGSKA (reference sequence). This CDR3 contains 13 residues. DNA of the CDR3: TGCAGTGCTAGGGGGCAAATGAACACTGAAGCTTTCTTT. Protein: CSARGQMNTEAFF.

This chain links TRBV20-1 with TRBJ2-4, with TRBD2 matching over 7 bases. Trimming at V came to 5 bases and at J to 6 bases, leaving 10 bases not matched to a gene. Looked up from germline, CDR1 is DFQATT and CDR2 is SNEGSKA (reference sequence). The CDR3 has 14 amino acids. The CDR3 nucleotides read TGCAGTGCTGCAGAGACTAGCTACGGAAACATTCAGTACTTC. This codes for CSAAETSYGNIQYF.

This clonotype was picked up many times. V is TRBV7-8 and J is TRBJ1-1, with D hard to call. This CDR3 has 15 residues. V lost 1 base to trimming and J lost 0 bases, with 9 bases between them. The germline gives CDR1 SGHVS, CDR2 FQNEAQ. The CDR3: CASSLVEGLNTEAFF. DNA of the CDR3: TGTGCCAGCAGCTTAGTTGAGGGCTTGAACACTGAAGCTTTCTTT.

This clonotype was recorded many times. V and J are TRBV5-5 and TRBJ2-4; maybe TRBD1 (6 bases). The CDR3 contains 18 residues. The germline V and J ends were trimmed by 2 bases and 0 bases, with 18 bases remaining between them. Germline V gene data show CDR1 as SGHKS and CDR2 as YYEKEE (reference sequence). The CDR3 reads CASSLGQGYGGAKNIQYF. The CDR3 region has the DNA TGTGCCAGCAGCTTAGGCCAGGGGTATGGGGGAGCCAAAAACATTCAGTACTTC.

J is TRBJ2-7 and V is TRBV9; D call uncertain. Trimming left V 0 bases short and J 2 bases short, with 9 bases between. The germline gives CDR1 SGDLS, CDR2 YYNGEE. The CDR3 is 14 residues long. Written as DNA, the CDR3 is TGTGCCAGCAGCGTAGGCGCGGAGCCCTACGAGCAGTACTTC. Amino acids: CASSVGAEPYEQYF.

This clonotype was seen more than once but under ten times. The V and J genes are TRBV5-5 and TRBJ2-7; tentative D call: TRBD1 (5 bases). The CDR3 is made up of 17 amino acids. Deletions cut 4 bases from V and 2 bases from J, with 22 bases between. From germline, CDR1 is SGHKS and CDR2 YYEKEE (reference sequence). CDR3 sequence (DNA): TGTGCCAGCAGCCCCCACGCAGGGTCGCCACATACCTACGAGCAGTACTTC. It specifies CASSPHAGSPHTYEQYF.

This clonotype showed up just a few times. This chain joins TRBV4-1 and TRBJ1-5; the match to TRBD1 covers 7 bases. Germline V gives CDR1 MGHRA, CDR2 YSYEKL. The CDR3 covers 16 residues. With V trimmed by 2 bases and J by 6 bases, 10 bases remained unmatched. CDR3 in DNA: TGCGCCAGCAGCCAATATACAGGGGAAGCAGGTCAGCCCCAGCATTTT. This translates into CASSQYTGEAGQPQHF.

The rearrangement links TRBV4-3 to TRBJ2-5; D is ambiguous. Germline-derived CDR1 and CDR2 are LGHNA and YSLEER. The CDR3 is made up of 14 amino acids. V was cut by 0 bases and J by 5 bases, with 10 bases left in between. CDR3 DNA: TGCGCCAGCAGCCAAGATTTGGGGTTTGAGACCCAGTACTTC. It yields the protein CASSQDLGFETQYF.

The CDR3 sequence: CASGLRRTPNTGELFF. CDR3 nucleotides: TGTGCCAGCGGTCTACGTCGGACACCTAACACCGGGGAGCTGTTTTTT. V gene TRBV6-1 combines with J gene TRBJ2-2; possible D gene TRBD1, 5 bases. The CDR3 extends over 16 amino acids. Germline CDR1 reads MNHNS; CDR2 reads SASEGT. V lost 8 bases to trimming and J lost 2 bases, with 18 bases between them.

J is TRBJ2-7 and V is TRBV4-1, with 7 positions matching TRBD1. The V and J ends lost 6 bases and 0 bases, in that order; junction bases with no gene match: 8. The germline CDR1 and CDR2 sequences are MGHRA and YSYEKL. This CDR3 is built from 15 residues. The CDR3 DNA is TGCGCCAGCAGACACCGGGACAGAAGCTCCTACGAGCAGTACTTC. The encoded protein is CASRHRDRSSYEQYF.

Remarks on this clonotype: A much more abundant neighbour one base away suggests this may be a read error. This chain uses TRBV7-2 with TRBJ1-5; tentative D call: TRBD1 (5 bases). This CDR3 has 16 amino acids. The germline CDR1 and CDR2 sequences are SGHTA and FQGNSA. V lost 4 bases, J lost 1 base, and 14 bases lay in between. CDR3 protein: CASSSLPGLSNQPQHF. CDR3 DNA: TGTGCCAGCAGCTCGTTACCGGGACTGAGCAATCAGCCCCAGCATTTT.

About this clonotype: This may arise from a read error, as a much more abundant clone is one base away. V gene TRBV2 combines with J gene TRBJ1-6, with 9 bases that match TRBD1. The J segment lost 10 bases and the V segment lost 6 bases, leaving 7 bases of the junction unmatched. Per the germline V gene, CDR1 is SNHLY and CDR2 is FYNNEI. The CDR3 runs to 14 residues. The CDR3 coding sequence is TGTGCCAGCAGCTCCGGGACAGGGAGATCACCCCTCCACTTT. The encoded protein is CASSSGTGRSPLHF.

In its sample, this clonotype was seen a few times. V and J are TRBV29-1 and TRBJ2-2; D may be TRBD1 (5 bases). The germline V gene encodes CDR1 SQVTM and CDR2 ANQGSEA. The CDR3 extends over 14 amino acids. V gave up 7 bases and J gave up 0 bases, with 12 bases separating them. The CDR3 bases are TGCAGCGCCCGTCAGGGTTCGAACACCGGGGAGCTGTTTTTT. Its translation is CSARQGSNTGELFF.

V is TRBV7-2 and J is TRBJ2-1; 7 bases are a match to TRBD2. Trimming removed 3 bases from V and 6 bases from J; junction bases left unmatched: 17. CDR3 length: 18 residues. Per germline, CDR1 SGHTA and CDR2 FQGNSA. The CDR3 reads CASSFSRGLVLPPNEQFF. The CDR3 DNA reads TGTGCCAGCAGCTTTAGCCGAGGACTAGTCTTACCCCCCAATGAGCAGTTCTTC.

The chain has TRBV9 and TRBJ1-2, with D hard to call. The CDR3 contains 13 residues. CDR1 and CDR2 from the germline V gene are SGDLS and YYNGEE. Trimming pared 3 bases from V and 8 bases from J, leaving 14 bases between. CDR3 amino acids: CASSGRASWGYTF. CDR3 bases: TGTGCCAGCAGCGGGCGTGCTTCCTGGGGCTACACCTTC.